This T cell receptor beta chain was recovered during a study of blood T cell repertoires in COVID-19. CDR1 is KGHDR and CDR2 is SFDVKD in the germline V gene. Trimming removed 4 bases at V and 0 bases at J, with 6 bases between. This CDR3 has 14 amino acids. This clone was seen more than once but under ten times. Assignment of participants to cohorts was predicated upon participant-reported clinical history. The authors' processing: It was from reference gene primer amplification that nucleated cell counts were estimated. The repertoire was sequenced with immunoSEQ multiplex PCR; TCRdb's copy has only in-frame clones and lacks some. V, J and clone size are taken as reported in that table, and D and trimming were inferred from the DNA itself. This sample has about 140,000 clones, with around 79% found just once.

V is TRBV24-1 and J is TRBJ1-3; D not certain. Sequenced: PBMCs or T cells enriched from blood (not recorded which). The sequence came from a woman between 50 and 59 years old who had recovered from COVID-19. The chain's CDR3 is CATSDPSSGNTIYF. The CDR3 nucleotides are TGTGCCACCAGTGACCCTTCCTCTGGAAACACCATATATTTT.